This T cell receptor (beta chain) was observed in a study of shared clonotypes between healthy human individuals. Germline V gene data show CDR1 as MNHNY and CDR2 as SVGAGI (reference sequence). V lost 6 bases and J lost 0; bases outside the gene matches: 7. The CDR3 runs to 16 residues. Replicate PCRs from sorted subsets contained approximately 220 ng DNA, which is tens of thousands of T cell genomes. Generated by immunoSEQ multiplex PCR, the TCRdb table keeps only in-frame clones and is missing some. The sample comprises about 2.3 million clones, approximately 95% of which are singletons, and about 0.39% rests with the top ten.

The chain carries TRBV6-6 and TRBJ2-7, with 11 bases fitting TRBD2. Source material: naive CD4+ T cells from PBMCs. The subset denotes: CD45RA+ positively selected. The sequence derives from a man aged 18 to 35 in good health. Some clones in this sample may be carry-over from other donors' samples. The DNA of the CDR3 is TGTGCCAGCAGGCGCCTAGCGGGAGGTTTCTCCTACGAGCAGTACTTC. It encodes CASRRLAGGFSYEQYF.